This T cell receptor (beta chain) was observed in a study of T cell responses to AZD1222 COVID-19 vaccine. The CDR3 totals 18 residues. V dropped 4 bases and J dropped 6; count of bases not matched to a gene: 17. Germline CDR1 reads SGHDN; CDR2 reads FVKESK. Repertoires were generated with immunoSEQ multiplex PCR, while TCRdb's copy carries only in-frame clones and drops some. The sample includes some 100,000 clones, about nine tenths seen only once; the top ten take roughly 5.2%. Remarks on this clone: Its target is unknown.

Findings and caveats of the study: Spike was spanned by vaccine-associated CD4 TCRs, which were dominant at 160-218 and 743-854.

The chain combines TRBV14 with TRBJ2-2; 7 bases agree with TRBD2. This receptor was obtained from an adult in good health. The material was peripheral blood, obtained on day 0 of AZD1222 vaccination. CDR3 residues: CASSPIEVGGYVAGELFF. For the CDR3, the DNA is TGTGCCAGCAGCCCTATCGAGGTCGGGGGGTACGTCGCCGGGGAGCTGTTTTTT.